This entry lists 6 T cell receptor beta chains sequenced from one sample in a study of long-term antiretroviral therapy in people with HIV. It was version v3.0 of the immunoSEQ assay that was run at survey level. Measured with immunoSEQ multiplex PCR; TCRdb has only the in-frame clones, and not every one. Here the sample spans roughly 28,000 clones, 80% to 90% being singletons. The input for sequencing was unsorted PBMCs, taken 3 years after starting antiretroviral therapy. These receptors all stem from a man in his forties with HIV.

V and J are TRBV6-5 and TRBJ2-1, with TRBD1 matching 8 bases. Germline V gives CDR1 MNHEY, CDR2 SVGAGI. There are 12 residues in the CDR3. The ends lost 5 bases at V and 11 bases at J; junction bases unmatched: 5. CDR3 protein: CASSSDRGQQFF. The CDR3, as DNA: TGTGCCAGCAGTAGTGACAGGGGCCAGCAGTTCTTC.

The J gene is TRBJ1-1, the V gene TRBV11-3; D is undetermined. In germline, CDR1 is SGHNT, CDR2 YENEEA. The CDR3 length is 13 residues. V lost 5 bases to trimming and J lost 1 base, with 8 bases between them. The CDR3 bases are TGTGCCAGCAGCGACACAGAGAACACTGAAGCTTTCTTT. Encoded protein: CASSDTENTEAFF.

Only a few counts were recorded for this clone. V gene TRBV7-3 combines with J gene TRBJ1-2; no definite D call. Germline V lookup: CDR1 SGHTA, CDR2 FQGTGA. The CDR3 length is 13 residues. The V gene lost 2 bases and the J gene lost 8 bases, with 12 bases spanning the gap. Here the CDR3 DNA reads TGTGCCAGCAGCTTAGGCCTGCCTGGCGGCTACACCTTC. It yields the protein CASSLGLPGGYTF.

This clone was detected once. CDR3 loop: CAWGRGTGELFF. CDR3 coding DNA: TGTGCCTGGGGGAGGGGCACCGGGGAGCTGTTTTTT. The chain recombines TRBV30 with TRBJ2-2; TRBD2 aligns across 7 bases. Germline CDR1 is GTSNPN and CDR2 is SVGIG (reference sequence). V dropped 5 bases and J dropped 4; count of bases not matched to a gene: 1. CDR3 length: 12 amino acids.

This sequence joins TRBV5-1 and TRBJ2-2, with D unresolved. The CDR3 runs to 11 residues. Per the germline V gene, CDR1 is SGHRS and CDR2 is YFSETQ. Trimming stripped 3 bases from V and 8 bases from J, with 5 bases between. CDR3 nucleotide sequence: TGCGCCAGCAGCTCGACAGGGGAGCTGTTTTTT. Residues: CASSSTGELFF.

The chain recombines TRBV29-1 with TRBJ2-1, with 7 bases fitting TRBD2. Losses at the gene ends were 1 base for V and 6 bases for J; bases not matched to a gene: 9. In germline, CDR1 is SQVTM, CDR2 ANQGSEA. This CDR3 comprises 15 residues. CDR3 protein: CSVEGSLADSNEQFF. In DNA, the CDR3 is TGCAGCGTTGAAGGGTCGCTAGCGGATTCCAATGAGCAGTTCTTC.